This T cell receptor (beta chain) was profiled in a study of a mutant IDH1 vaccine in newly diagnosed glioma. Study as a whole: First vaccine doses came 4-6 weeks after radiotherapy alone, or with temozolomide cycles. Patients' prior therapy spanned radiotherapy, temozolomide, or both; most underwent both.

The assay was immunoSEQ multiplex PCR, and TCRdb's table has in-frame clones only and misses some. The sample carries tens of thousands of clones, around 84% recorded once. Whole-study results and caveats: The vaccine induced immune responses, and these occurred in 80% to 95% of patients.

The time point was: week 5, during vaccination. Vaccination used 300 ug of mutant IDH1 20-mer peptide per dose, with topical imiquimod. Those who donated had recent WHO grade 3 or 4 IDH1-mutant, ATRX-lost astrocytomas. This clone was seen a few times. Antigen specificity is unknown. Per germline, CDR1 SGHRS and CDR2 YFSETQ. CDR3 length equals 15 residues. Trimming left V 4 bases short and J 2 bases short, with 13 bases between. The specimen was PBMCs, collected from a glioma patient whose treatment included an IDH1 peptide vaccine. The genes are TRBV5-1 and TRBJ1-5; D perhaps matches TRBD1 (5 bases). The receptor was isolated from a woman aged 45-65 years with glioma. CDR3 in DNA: TGCGCCAGCAGCCCGGGGGGGGAGGGCAATCAGCCCCAGCATTTT. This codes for CASSPGGEGNQPQHF. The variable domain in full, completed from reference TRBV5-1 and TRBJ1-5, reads KAGVTQTPRYLIKTRGQQVTLSCSPISGHRSVSWYQQTPGQGLQFLFEYFSETQRNKGNFPGRFSGRQFSNSRSEMNVSTLELGDSALYLCASSPGGEGNQPQHFGDGTRLSIL.